This record looks at one T cell receptor (beta chain) sequence and its context. The junction differs from germline at one of its ends, possibly a read error. The sample originates from a study of shared clonotypes between healthy human individuals. Measured with immunoSEQ multiplex PCR; TCRdb has only the in-frame clones, and not every one. The sample contains roughly 650,000 clones, more than 95% of which appear only once. Looked up from germline, CDR1 is SGHNT and CDR2 is YYREEE (reference sequence). The CDR3 runs to 17 residues. This receptor was identified in a woman aged 25 to 39 in good health. V gene TRBV5-4 combines with J gene TRBJ1-6, with D perhaps TRBD1 (5 bases). The sequencing sample was made of naive CD4+ T cells sorted from blood. Subset meaning: CD45RA+ positively selected. CDR3 nucleotide sequence: TGTGCCAGCAGTTCCGAGTTAGGGGCGCTTAATAAATCACCCCTCCACTTT. This codes for CASSSELGALNKSPLHF. The full variable domain, its missing parts supplied by reference TRBV5-4 and TRBJ1-6, is ETGVTQSPTHLIKTRGQQVTLRCSSQSGHNTVSWYQQALGQGPQFIFQYYREEENGRGNFPPRFSGLQFPNYSSELNVNALELDDSALYLCASSSELGALNKSPLHFGNGTRLTVT.